Described below is a single T cell receptor (beta chain) sequence and its context. What it binds is unknown. This sample stems from a study of cytomegalovirus exposure and HLA in healthy donors. Study summary: Ancestry clustering placed around four fifths of several hundred genotyped donors in the Caucasian-associated cluster.

CDR3 length: 11 amino acids. V was clipped by 2 bases and J by 5 bases, with 4 bases between them. The germline CDR1 and CDR2 sequences are MNHNS and SASEGT. PCR used 60 Vbeta primers and 13 Jbeta primers. Clones were sequenced by immunoSEQ multiplex PCR, and TCRdb holds only the in-frame ones, with some missing. The sample yields roughly 200,000 clones, approximately 79% seen once. Study results and limitations: Published work reported that the classifier diagnosed cytomegalovirus status with high specificity and sensitivity. In an earlier analysis, productive rearrangement rates for most beta V segments clustered near 87% or 30%. In vitro assays verified that three CMV-associated chains recognized CMV antigens specifically.

The TCR was taken from a man over 45 in good health and CMV-seronegative. Sequencing input: PBMCs. The chain uses TRBV6-1 and TRBJ2-7, with D unclear. The CDR3 is CASSEFNEQYF. In DNA, the CDR3 is TGTGCCAGCAGTGAATTCAACGAGCAGTACTTC.